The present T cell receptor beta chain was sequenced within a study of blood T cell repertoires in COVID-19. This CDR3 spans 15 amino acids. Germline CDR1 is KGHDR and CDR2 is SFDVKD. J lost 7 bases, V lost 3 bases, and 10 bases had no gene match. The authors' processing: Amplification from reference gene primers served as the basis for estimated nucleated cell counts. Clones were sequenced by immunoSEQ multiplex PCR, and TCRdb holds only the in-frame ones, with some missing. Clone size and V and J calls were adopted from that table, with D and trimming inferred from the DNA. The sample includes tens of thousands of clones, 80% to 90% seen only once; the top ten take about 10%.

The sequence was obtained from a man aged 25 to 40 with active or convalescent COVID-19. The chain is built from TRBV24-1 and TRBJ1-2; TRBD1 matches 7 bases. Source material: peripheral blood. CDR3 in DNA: TGTGCCACCAGTGATCCGGGGACAGCAGAGCGTGGCTACACCTTC. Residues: CATSDPGTAERGYTF.